This T cell receptor (beta chain) comes out of a study of T cells in Graves' hyperthyroidism and ophthalmopathy. The TCR beta CDR3 regions underwent amplification using RNA transcripts as the source. First-round RT-PCR of the TCR CDR3 relied on the HTBI primer set. TCRdb passed the multiplex PCR reads through MiXCR, listing each CDR3 protein once. The table records hundreds of thousands of distinct CDR3 sequences, approximately 16% of them present only once. This CDR3 comprises 16 residues. CDR1 and CDR2 from the germline V gene are PRHDT and FYEKMQ (reference sequence). Trimming removed 1 base at V and 5 bases at J, with 14 bases between. This clonotype came up a few times.

This chain uses TRBV13 with TRBJ2-2, with unresolved D. This TCR derives from a woman aged 40 to 50 with Graves' ophthalmopathy. The sequencing input was blood. For the CDR3, the DNA is TGTGCCAGCAGCTTAGAAGGACGAAGGGTAACCGGGGAGCTGTTTTTT. Translating it yields CASSLEGRRVTGELFF.